The 16 T cell receptor beta chains given below trace back to one sample, sequenced in a study of radiotherapy plus CTLA-4 blockade in lung cancer. Generated by immunoSEQ multiplex PCR, the TCRdb table keeps only in-frame clones and is missing some. The table records about 59,000 clones, 70% to 85% of them present only once. The sample in question was peripheral blood, obtained from a patient treated with radiotherapy plus ipilimumab. These receptors originate from a human donor with non-small cell lung cancer whose response to radiotherapy plus ipilimumab could not be evaluated.

The chain has TRBV25-1 and TRBJ2-5, with 8 bases fitting TRBD1. The CDR3 covers 18 residues. Germline CDR1 is MGHDK and CDR2 is SYGVNS. V lost 2 bases to trimming and J lost 1 base; unmatched junction nucleotides: 12. CDR3: CASSEGRGRGRAQETQYF. DNA of the CDR3: TGTGCCAGCAGTGAAGGCAGGGGGCGCGGAAGGGCCCAAGAGACCCAGTACTTC.

This chain uses TRBV11-3 with TRBJ2-1; TRBD1 matches 7 bases. Germline trimming cut 5 bases from V and 5 bases from J; bases unmatched to any gene: 6. The CDR3 is 14 amino acids. The germline V gene encodes CDR1 SGHNT and CDR2 YENEEA. The CDR3 DNA follows: TGTGCCAGCAGCATTGGGACAGCCCACAATGAGCAGTTCTTC. Translating gives CASSIGTAHNEQFF.

This clone was detected once. This CDR3 reads CASSAGLAGTETQYF. The CDR3 DNA reads as TGCGCCAGCAGCGCGGGACTAGCGGGAACGGAGACCCAGTACTTC. The V gene is TRBV5-1, the J gene TRBJ2-5, with 13 bases lining up with TRBD2. There are 15 residues in the CDR3. V dropped 4 bases and J dropped 5; count of bases not matched to a gene: 5. Germline V gives CDR1 SGHRS, CDR2 YFSETQ.

The genes are TRBV6-1 and TRBJ2-7, with 10 bases that match TRBD1. Germline lookup yields CDR1 MNHNS and CDR2 SASEGT. The CDR3 is 14 amino acids. The V segment lost 5 bases and the J segment 5 bases; nucleotides outside the gene matches: 6. The CDR3: CASSFRGTGDEQYF. CDR3 DNA sequence: TGTGCCAGCAGTTTCCGCGGGACAGGGGACGAGCAGTACTTC.

This chain joins TRBV4-1 and TRBJ1-3, with 8 bases that match TRBD1. CDR3 length equals 15 residues. Germline trimming cut 4 bases from V and 0 bases from J; bases unmatched to any gene: 2. Germline CDR1 reads MGHRA; CDR2 reads YSYEKL. CDR3 in DNA: TGCGCCAGCAGCCTCGGACAGGGCTCTGGAAACACCATATATTTT. It yields the protein CASSLGQGSGNTIYF.

This chain connects TRBV29-1 to TRBJ2-1; D possibly corresponds to TRBD1 (5 bases). Trimming removed 0 bases from V and 5 bases from J, with 11 bases in between. The CDR3 is 14 amino acids. Germline loops: CDR1 SQVTM, CDR2 ANQGSEA. CDR3 DNA sequence: TGCAGCGTTGAAGATCTGGTCAGGGACAATGAGCAGTTCTTC. Its protein product is CSVEDLVRDNEQFF.

The CDR3 protein is CATIPPRTAEAFF. The CDR3 DNA reads as TGTGCCACCATACCCCCAAGGACAGCGGAAGCTTTCTTT. V and J are TRBV19 and TRBJ1-1; the D gene is possibly TRBD1 (6 bases). From germline, CDR1 is LNHDA and CDR2 SQIVND (reference sequence). The CDR3 has 13 amino acids. Deletions cut 10 bases from V and 8 bases from J, with 20 bases between.

In DNA form, the CDR3 reads TGTGCCAGCAGCAGTCGACAGGGGATGAACACTGAAGCTTTCTTT. Translation gives CASSSRQGMNTEAFF. The chain is built from TRBV7-6 and TRBJ1-1; 8 positions match TRBD1. Germline-derived CDR1 and CDR2 are SGHVS and FNYEAQ. V trimming: 5 bases; J trimming: 0 bases; junction bases outside the gene matches: 5. This CDR3 is 15 amino acids long.

The V gene is TRBV2, the J gene TRBJ1-4; 9 positions agree with TRBD1. From germline, CDR1 is SNHLY and CDR2 FYNNEI. J was trimmed by 5 bases and V by 7 bases; bases with no gene match: 8. This CDR3 comprises 15 residues. The CDR3 region has the DNA TGTGCCAGCACCGTGCAGGGACAGGGAAATGAAAAACTGTTTTTT. It is translated as CASTVQGQGNEKLFF.

The gene calls are TRBV28 and TRBJ1-2; D possibly corresponds to TRBD1 (5 bases). V was clipped by 6 bases and J by 0 bases, with 8 bases between them. Germline V CDR1 and CDR2: MDHEN, SYDVKM. This CDR3 comprises 13 residues. This CDR3 reads CASSLRANYGYTF. CDR3 in DNA: TGTGCCAGCAGCCTCAGGGCTAACTATGGCTACACCTTC.

The V gene is TRBV5-1, the J gene TRBJ2-5, with TRBD2 as a possible D gene (7 bases). The J call may be in error: the DNA end matches TRBJ2-7 better. In germline, CDR1 is SGHRS, CDR2 YFSETQ. There are 15 residues in the CDR3. The CDR3 is CASSFRGAEYDEQYF. The CDR3 region has the DNA TGCGCCAGCAGCTTCCGGGGGGCAGAATACGACGAGCAGTACTTC.

J is TRBJ2-7 and V is TRBV4-3; 12 bases are a match to TRBD2. J was trimmed by 6 bases and V by 0 bases; bases with no gene match: 9. Germline assignment: CDR1 LGHNA and CDR2 YSLEER. The CDR3 totals 17 residues. CDR3 residues: CASSQDRATSGRFEQYF. The CDR3, as DNA: TGCGCCAGCAGCCAAGATAGGGCCACTAGCGGGAGGTTCGAGCAGTACTTC.

This chain connects TRBV27 to TRBJ1-2; D may be TRBD1 (6 bases). V lost 6 bases to trimming and J lost 1 base, with 18 bases between them. The CDR3 is made up of 16 amino acids. Germline V gene sequence: CDR1 MNHEY, CDR2 SMNVEV (reference sequence). CDR3 bases: TGTGCCAGCAGCAATTTTGGGGGCTATGATAACTATGGCTACACCTTC. It encodes CASSNFGGYDNYGYTF.

The J gene is TRBJ2-1, the V gene TRBV6-5; the D is unclear. Per germline, CDR1 MNHEY and CDR2 SVGAGI. The length of the CDR3 is 15 residues. V was shortened by 0 bases and J by 7 bases, with 13 bases between the two germline ends. DNA of the CDR3: TGTGCCAGCAGTTACTCGAAGTTTCACCTAAATGAGCAGTTCTTC. Residues: CASSYSKFHLNEQFF.

J is TRBJ1-3 and V is TRBV6-5, with 8 bases matching TRBD1. Germline V CDR1 and CDR2: MNHEY, SVGAGI. CDR3 length: 14 amino acids. The junction had 3 bases not matched to a gene; V was cut back by 4 bases and J by 4 bases. The CDR3 sequence is CASSLTGVGNTIYF. The DNA for the CDR3 is TGTGCCAGCAGTTTGACAGGGGTCGGAAACACCATATATTTT.

The rearrangement uses TRBV7-2 and TRBJ2-7; D possibly corresponds to TRBD1 (5 bases). CDR1 and CDR2 from the germline V gene are SGHTA and FQGNSA. Trimming took off 2 bases at V and 6 bases at J, with 11 bases between the two ends. The CDR3 has 13 residues. The CDR3 sequence: CASSLQGRGEQYF. The DNA for the CDR3 is TGTGCCAGCAGCTTACAGGGTAGAGGCGAGCAGTACTTC.